This T cell receptor (beta chain) comes out of a study of shared clonotypes between healthy human individuals. Across the whole study: Per-donor plates numbered three CD4 naive, three CD4 memory, two CD8 naive and one CD8 memory. Whole-study results and caveats: Sampling used blood alone; tissue repertoires probably differ. Non-shared clonotypes showed lower generation probabilities than clonotypes common to all four donors.

Study processing details: From ImmunoSEQ came sequences covering only the junction and carrying no quality scores, so filtering differed. Assay: immunoSEQ multiplex PCR; the TCRdb copy retains only in-frame clones and omits some. V and J calls and clone size are as listed in that table; D and trimming were resolved from the DNA. The repertoire includes some 2,000,000 clones, roughly 96% of them detected once, and more than 0.1% sits in the top ten. Regarding this clone: Its target is not known.

The CDR3 spans 14 residues. Sequencing was performed on naive CD4+ T cells sorted from blood. This sample's subset: CD45RA+ positively selected. This clonotype was sampled from a man between 18 and 35 years old in good health. V and J are TRBV1 and TRBJ1-2. TRBV1 is a pseudogene locus. The CDR3 nucleotides read TGCACCAGCAACGGCGATCGGAGGGTATGCGGCTACACCTTC. Protein product: CTSNGDRRVCGYTF.